This is a list of T cell receptor beta chains from one sample in a study of T cells after yellow fever vaccination. TCRdb fed the 5' RACE reads into MiXCR, producing one record per CDR3 protein. Of some 260,000 distinct CDR3 sequences detected, over 4.5% appear once; the ten largest clones hold around 3.3%. Source: CD4+ T cells sorted from PBMCs, taken on the day of the yellow fever booster vaccination. The source is a man aged 18 to 30 who received the YFV17D yellow fever vaccine. Both conserved end residues are part of each CDR3. The order of the fields is V gene, clone size, D gene, J gene, CDR3 protein, CDR3 DNA. The D gene is left open where the match is weak. Not all rows give a size; the values are once, few, many and, for expanded clones, a class.

>TRBV20-1|few|.|TRBJ1-4
CSARLGNEKLFF
TGCAGTGCTAGATTGGGTAATGAAAAACTGTTTTTT
>TRBV20-1|.|TRBD2|TRBJ2-1
CSARKPSGGAVDEQFF
TGCAGTGCTAGAAAACCAAGCGGGGGGGCAGTCGATGAGCAGTTCTTC
>TRBV12-3/TRBV12-4|many|TRBD1|TRBJ1-5
CASSLRGLPPNQPQHF
TGTGCCAGCAGCCTCAGGGGGCTCCCACCTAATCAGCCCCAGCATTTT
>TRBV6-5|few|.|TRBJ2-7
CASSTRDGTYYEQYF
TGTGCCAGCAGCACGCGGGACGGTACCTACTACGAGCAGTACTTC
>TRBV6-5|.|.|TRBJ2-7
CASSYSSEGSYEQYF
TGTGCCAGCAGTTACTCGAGTGAGGGATCCTACGAGCAGTACTTC
>TRBV2|many|.|TRBJ1-4
CASRGRSNEKLFF
TGTGCCAGCAGGGGCAGAAGCAATGAAAAACTGTTTTTT
>TRBV11-2|many|.|TRBJ2-2
CASSPRGAGLNTGELFF
TGTGCCAGCAGCCCAAGGGGGGCAGGACTAAACACCGGGGAGCTGTTTTTT
>TRBV3-1|.|.|TRBJ2-3
CASSQDTRETVGDTQYF
TGTGCCAGCAGCCAAGATACCAGGGAAACTGTGGGAGATACGCAGTATTTT
>TRBV9|many|TRBD2|TRBJ2-2
CASSVGGTQAGELFF
TGTGCCAGCAGCGTCGGGGGGACTCAAGCCGGGGAGCTGTTTTTT
>TRBV20-1|many|TRBD2|TRBJ2-7
CSAAGGLDEQYF
TGCAGTGCTGCGGGGGGCCTCGACGAGCAGTACTTC
>TRBV12-3/TRBV12-4|.|.|TRBJ2-2
CASSFWQNTGELFF
TGTGCCAGCAGTTTTTGGCAGAACACCGGGGAGCTGTTTTTT
>TRBV20-1|few|.|TRBJ1-1
CSARGGMNTEAFF
TGCAGTGCTAGAGGGGGGATGAACACTGAAGCTTTCTTT
>TRBV9|many|.|TRBJ2-5
CASSRPRGAQETQYF
TGTGCCAGCAGCCGACCGAGGGGCGCCCAAGAGACCCAGTACTTC
>TRBV4-1|.|.|TRBJ1-5
CASSQEAQRPQHF
TGCGCCAGCAGCCAAGAAGCACAACGGCCCCAGCATTTT
>TRBV11-2|many|TRBD1|TRBJ2-1
CASSIAGTGIYEQFF
TGTGCCAGCAGTATAGCCGGGACAGGGATCTATGAGCAGTTCTTC
>TRBV10-2|.|TRBD1|TRBJ2-2
CASSERQGATGELFF
TGCGCCAGCAGCGAACGGCAGGGGGCTACCGGGGAGCTGTTTTTT
>TRBV12-3/TRBV12-4|.|.|TRBJ1-2
CASRRDSYGYTF
TGTGCCAGCAGACGAGACAGCTATGGCTACACCTTC
>TRBV20-1|many|.|TRBJ1-1
CSATYFQENTEAFF
TGCAGTGCTACCTATTTTCAGGAAAACACTGAAGCTTTCTTT
>TRBV5-1|many|TRBD2|TRBJ2-1
CASSRLAGGISGEQFF
TGCGCCAGCAGCCGGCTAGCGGGGGGGATATCGGGTGAGCAGTTCTTC
>TRBV4-3|few|.|TRBJ1-2
CASSQDGVTHNYGYTF
TGCGCCAGCAGCCAAGATGGGGTCACACACAACTATGGCTACACCTTC
>TRBV4-2|many|.|TRBJ1-1
CASSQVGGNTEAFF
TGTGCCAGCAGCCAAGTGGGGGGGAACACTGAAGCTTTCTTT
>TRBV7-9|.|.|TRBJ2-2
CASSPRRPAANTGELFF
TGTGCCAGCAGCCCCCGTAGGCCCGCAGCGAACACCGGGGAGCTGTTTTTT
>TRBV20-1|few|.|TRBJ2-5
CSAPEDQETQYF
TGCAGTGCCCCGGAGGACCAAGAGACCCAGTACTTC
>TRBV12-3/TRBV12-4|few|TRBD1|TRBJ1-4
CASSLNRPTGRIF
TGTGCCAGCAGTCTGAATCGACCGACAGGGAGGATTTTT
>TRBV5-5|.|.|TRBJ1-1
CASSFTALNTEAFF
TGTGCCAGCAGCTTTACAGCACTGAACACTGAAGCTTTCTTT
>TRBV7-4|.|.|TRBJ2-1
CACRERSEQFF
TGTGCCTGCAGAGAGCGAAGCGAGCAGTTCTTC